The rows below give T cell receptor beta chains drawn from one sample of a study of blood T cells in healthy people across ages. TCRdb redid the calling of the 5' RACE reads with MiXCR, one entry per CDR3 protein. The table has hundreds of thousands of distinct CDR3 sequences, roughly three fifths seen once. Sequenced sample: blood. The receptors stem from a man in his 60s in good health. CDR3s include the opening cysteine and the closing phenylalanine or tryptophan. The D gene is left open where the match is weak. The size entry is marked missing in some rows and otherwise reads once, few, many or a size class.

J gene: TRBJ2-1; D gene: NA; V gene: TRBV20-1; clone size: NA; CDR3 DNA: TGCAGTGCTAGTTCCCCCCTCGGGGGAGATGAGCAGTTCTTC; CDR3 protein: CSASSPLGGDEQFF
J gene: TRBJ2-7; D gene: TRBD2; V gene: TRBV12-3/TRBV12-4; clone size: NA; CDR3 DNA: TGTGCCAGCAGTTTAGCCTGGGAGGGCCCGTACTTC; CDR3 protein: CASSLAWEGPYF
J gene: TRBJ2-7; D gene: NA; V gene: TRBV2; clone size: NA; CDR3 DNA: TGTGCCAGCAGTGAAGGGTTGGGGTTTACCTACAATGAGCAGTACTTC; CDR3 protein: CASSEGLGFTYNEQYF
J gene: TRBJ2-2; D gene: NA; V gene: TRBV7-2; clone size: NA; CDR3 DNA: TGTGCCAGCAGCTTAGATGACGGGGAGCTGTTTTTT; CDR3 protein: CASSLDDGELFF
J gene: TRBJ2-1; D gene: TRBD2; V gene: TRBV6-5; clone size: few; CDR3 DNA: TGTGCCAGCAGTTCGACTAGCGGATACAATGAGCAGTTCTTC; CDR3 protein: CASSSTSGYNEQFF
J gene: TRBJ2-7; D gene: TRBD2; V gene: TRBV4-1; clone size: NA; CDR3 DNA: TGCGCCAGCAGCCAAATCTTAGCGGGGGGCAAAAACGAGCAGTACTTC; CDR3 protein: CASSQILAGGKNEQYF
J gene: TRBJ2-7; D gene: TRBD1; V gene: TRBV9; clone size: NA; CDR3 DNA: TGTGCCAGCAGCGTAGGACAGGGACACTCCTACGAGCAGTACTTC; CDR3 protein: CASSVGQGHSYEQYF
J gene: TRBJ2-5; D gene: NA; V gene: TRBV12-3/TRBV12-4; clone size: many; CDR3 DNA: TGTGCCAGCAGACGCCAAGAGACCCAGTACTTC; CDR3 protein: CASRRQETQYF
J gene: TRBJ1-6; D gene: TRBD1; V gene: TRBV25-1; clone size: NA; CDR3 DNA: TGTGCCAGCAGTGACTCGGACAGGGTTTGGTCACCCCTCCACTTT; CDR3 protein: CASSDSDRVWSPLHF
J gene: TRBJ2-7; D gene: TRBD2; V gene: TRBV12-3/TRBV12-4; clone size: NA; CDR3 DNA: TGTGCCAGCAGTTGGGCCCTTAGCGGGGCCTCCTACGAGCAGTACTTC; CDR3 protein: CASSWALSGASYEQYF
J gene: TRBJ1-2; D gene: TRBD1; V gene: TRBV18; clone size: NA; CDR3 DNA: TGTGCCAGCTCACCGGGGACAGGGCCCCAATATGGCTACACCTTC; CDR3 protein: CASSPGTGPQYGYTF
J gene: TRBJ1-2; D gene: TRBD1; V gene: TRBV2; clone size: few; CDR3 DNA: TGTGCCAGCAGTCAGACAGGGGTTGAAGGCTACACCTTC; CDR3 protein: CASSQTGVEGYTF
J gene: TRBJ1-2; D gene: TRBD1; V gene: TRBV25-1; clone size: NA; CDR3 DNA: TGTGCCAGCAGCAGGCCGGGACAGGGGCCGCATGGCTACACCTTC; CDR3 protein: CASSRPGQGPHGYTF
J gene: TRBJ1-2; D gene: TRBD1; V gene: TRBV27; clone size: few; CDR3 DNA: TGTGCCAGCAGTCCTCAGACAGGGACTGGCTACACCTTC; CDR3 protein: CASSPQTGTGYTF